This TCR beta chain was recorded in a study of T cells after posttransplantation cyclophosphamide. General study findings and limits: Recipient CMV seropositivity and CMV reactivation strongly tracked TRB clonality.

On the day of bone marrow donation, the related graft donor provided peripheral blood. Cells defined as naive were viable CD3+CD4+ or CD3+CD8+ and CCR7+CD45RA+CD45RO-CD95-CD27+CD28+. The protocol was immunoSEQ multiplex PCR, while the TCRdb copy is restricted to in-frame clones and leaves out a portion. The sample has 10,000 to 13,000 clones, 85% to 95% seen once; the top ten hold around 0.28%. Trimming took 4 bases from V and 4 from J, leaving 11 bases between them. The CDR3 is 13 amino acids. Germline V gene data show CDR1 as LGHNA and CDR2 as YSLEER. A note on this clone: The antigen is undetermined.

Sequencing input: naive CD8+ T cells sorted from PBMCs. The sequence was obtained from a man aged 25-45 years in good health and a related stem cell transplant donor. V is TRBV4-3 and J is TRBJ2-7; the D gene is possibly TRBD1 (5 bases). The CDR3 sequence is CASSPGRGYEQYF. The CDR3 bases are TGCGCCAGCAGCCCCGGAAGGGGATACGAGCAGTACTTC.